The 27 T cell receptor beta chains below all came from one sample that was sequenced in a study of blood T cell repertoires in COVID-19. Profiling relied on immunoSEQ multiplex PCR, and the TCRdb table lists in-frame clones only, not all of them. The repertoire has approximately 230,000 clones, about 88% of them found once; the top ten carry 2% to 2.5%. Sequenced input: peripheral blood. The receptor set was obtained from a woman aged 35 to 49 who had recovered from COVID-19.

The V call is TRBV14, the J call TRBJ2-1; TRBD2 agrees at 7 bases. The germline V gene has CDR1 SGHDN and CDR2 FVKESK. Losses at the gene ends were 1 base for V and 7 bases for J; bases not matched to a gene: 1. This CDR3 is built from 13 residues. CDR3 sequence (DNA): TGTGCCAGCAGCCAAGCTAGCGGAAATGAGCAGTTCTTC. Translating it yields CASSQASGNEQFF.

CDR3 residues: CASSLRGYSNQPQHF. In DNA form, the CDR3 reads TGTGCCAGCAGCTTGAGAGGGTATAGCAATCAGCCCCAGCATTTT. J is TRBJ1-5 and V is TRBV5-8; D unclear. Germline-derived CDR1 and CDR2 are SGHTS and YDEGEE. V lost 1 base and J 0 bases, leaving 8 bases between the germline ends. The CDR3 consists of 15 residues. Using reference TRBV5-8 and TRBJ1-5 for the parts outside the CDR3, the full variable domain is EAGVTQSPTHLIKTRGQQATLRCSPISGHTSVYWYQQALGLGLQFLLWYDEGEERNRGNFPPRFSGRQFPNYSSELNVNALELEDSALYLCASSLRGYSNQPQHFGDGTRLSIL.

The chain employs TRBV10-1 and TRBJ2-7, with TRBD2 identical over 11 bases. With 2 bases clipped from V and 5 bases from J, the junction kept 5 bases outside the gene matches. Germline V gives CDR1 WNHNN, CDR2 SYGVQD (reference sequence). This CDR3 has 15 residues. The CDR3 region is CASSEGSGRGHEQYF. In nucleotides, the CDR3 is TGCGCCAGCAGTGAGGGTAGCGGGAGGGGTCACGAGCAGTACTTC.

In nucleotides, the CDR3 is TGTGCCAGCAGTTTCGGGAACGGGAACGAGCAGTACTTC. It encodes CASSFGNGNEQYF. The J gene is TRBJ2-7, the V gene TRBV25-1; D is possibly TRBD2 (5 bases). V was trimmed by 5 bases and J by 5 bases, leaving 13 bases between them. Germline V gene data show CDR1 as MGHDK and CDR2 as SYGVNS. CDR3 length equals 13 residues.

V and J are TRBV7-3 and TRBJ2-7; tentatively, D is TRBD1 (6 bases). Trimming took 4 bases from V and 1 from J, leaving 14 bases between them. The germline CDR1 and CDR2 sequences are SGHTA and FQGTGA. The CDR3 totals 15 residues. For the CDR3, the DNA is TGTGCCAGCAGCTCAGAGACAGGTCCTTCCTACGAGCAGTACTTC. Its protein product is CASSSETGPSYEQYF.

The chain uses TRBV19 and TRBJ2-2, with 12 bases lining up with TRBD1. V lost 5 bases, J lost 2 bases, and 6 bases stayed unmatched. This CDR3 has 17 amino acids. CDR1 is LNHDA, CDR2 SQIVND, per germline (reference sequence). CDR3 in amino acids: CASSVTGTGGNTGELFF. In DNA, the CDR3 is TGTGCCAGTAGTGTCACCGGGACAGGGGGCAACACCGGGGAGCTGTTTTTT.

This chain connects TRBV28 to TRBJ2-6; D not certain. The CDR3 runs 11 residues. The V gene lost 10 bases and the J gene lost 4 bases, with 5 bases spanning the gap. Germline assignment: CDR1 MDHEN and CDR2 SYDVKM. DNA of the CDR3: TGTGCCACTACCGGGGCCAACGTCCTGACTTTC. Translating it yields CATTGANVLTF.

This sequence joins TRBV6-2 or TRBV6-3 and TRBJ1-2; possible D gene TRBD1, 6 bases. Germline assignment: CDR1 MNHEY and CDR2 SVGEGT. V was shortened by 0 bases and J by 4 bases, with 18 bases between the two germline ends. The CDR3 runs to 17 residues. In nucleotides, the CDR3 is TGTGCCAGCAGTTACTCCGCGACCGGGGGGCGTAGCTATGGCTACACCTTC. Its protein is CASSYSATGGRSYGYTF.

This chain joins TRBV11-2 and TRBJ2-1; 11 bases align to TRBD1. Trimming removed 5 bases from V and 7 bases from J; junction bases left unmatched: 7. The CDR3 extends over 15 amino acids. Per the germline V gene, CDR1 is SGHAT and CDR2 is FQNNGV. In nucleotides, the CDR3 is TGTGCCAGCAGCGAGGACAGGGGGCCTAAGAATGAGCAGTTCTTC. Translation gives CASSEDRGPKNEQFF.

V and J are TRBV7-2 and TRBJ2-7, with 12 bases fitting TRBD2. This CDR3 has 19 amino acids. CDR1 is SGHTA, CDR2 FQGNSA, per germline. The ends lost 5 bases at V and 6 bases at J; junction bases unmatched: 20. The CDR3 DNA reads TGTGCCAGCAGCCCAACCCTCTTTACTAGCGGGAGGTCGGGGAGCGAGCAGTACTTC. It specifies CASSPTLFTSGRSGSEQYF.

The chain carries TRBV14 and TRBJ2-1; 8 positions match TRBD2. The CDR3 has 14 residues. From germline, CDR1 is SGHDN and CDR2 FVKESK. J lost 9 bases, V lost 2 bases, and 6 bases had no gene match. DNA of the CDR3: TGTGCCAGCAGCCAATCGGGGGGGGGAATTGAGCAGTTCTTC. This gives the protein CASSQSGGGIEQFF.

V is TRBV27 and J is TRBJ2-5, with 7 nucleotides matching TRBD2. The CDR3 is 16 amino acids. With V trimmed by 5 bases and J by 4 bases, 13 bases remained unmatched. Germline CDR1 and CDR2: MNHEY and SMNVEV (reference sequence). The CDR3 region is CASSPYRLAEAETQYF. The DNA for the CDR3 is TGTGCCAGCAGTCCATACCGACTAGCTGAGGCAGAGACCCAGTACTTC.

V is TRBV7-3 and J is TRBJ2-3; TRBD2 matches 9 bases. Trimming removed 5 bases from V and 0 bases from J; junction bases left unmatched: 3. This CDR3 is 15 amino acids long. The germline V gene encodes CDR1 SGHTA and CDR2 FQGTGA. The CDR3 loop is CASSLSGGSTDTQYF. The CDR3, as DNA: TGTGCCAGCAGCCTGAGCGGGGGGAGCACAGATACGCAGTATTTT.

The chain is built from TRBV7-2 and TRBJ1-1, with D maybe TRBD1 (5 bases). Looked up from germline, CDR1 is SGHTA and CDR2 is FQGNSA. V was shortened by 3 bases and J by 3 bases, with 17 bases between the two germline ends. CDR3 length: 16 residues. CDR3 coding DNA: TGTGCCAGCAGCTTTCCGCCACGGTGGGGCTACACTGAAGCTTTCTTT. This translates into CASSFPPRWGYTEAFF.

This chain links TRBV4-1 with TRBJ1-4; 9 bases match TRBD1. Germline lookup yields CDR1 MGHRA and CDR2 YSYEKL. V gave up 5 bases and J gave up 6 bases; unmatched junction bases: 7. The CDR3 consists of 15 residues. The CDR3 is CASSNRGLEDEKLFF. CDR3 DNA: TGCGCCAGCAGCAACAGGGGGCTTGAGGATGAAAAACTGTTTTTT.

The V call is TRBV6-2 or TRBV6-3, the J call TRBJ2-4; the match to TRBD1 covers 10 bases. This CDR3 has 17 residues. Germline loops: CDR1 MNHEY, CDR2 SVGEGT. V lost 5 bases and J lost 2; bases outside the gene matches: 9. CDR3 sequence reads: CASSQPGQGFSKNIQYF. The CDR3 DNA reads TGTGCCAGCAGTCAACCGGGACAGGGGTTTTCCAAAAACATTCAGTACTTC.

CDR3 in amino acids: CASSEGYEQFF. The CDR3 nucleotides read TGTGCCAGCAGCGAGGGGTATGAGCAGTTCTTC. This rearrangement joins TRBV9 to TRBJ2-1, with D tentatively TRBD1 (5 bases). V lost 3 bases to trimming and J lost 8 bases, with 6 bases between them. The CDR3 runs to 11 residues. Germline V gene lookup returns CDR1 SGDLS and CDR2 YYNGEE.

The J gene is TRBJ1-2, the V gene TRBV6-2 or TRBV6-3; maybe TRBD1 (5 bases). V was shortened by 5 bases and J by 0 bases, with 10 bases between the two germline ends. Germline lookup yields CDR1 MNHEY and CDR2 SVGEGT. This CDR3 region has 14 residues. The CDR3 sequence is CASSTRATNYGYTF. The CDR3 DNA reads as TGTGCCAGCAGTACCAGGGCGACTAACTATGGCTACACCTTC.

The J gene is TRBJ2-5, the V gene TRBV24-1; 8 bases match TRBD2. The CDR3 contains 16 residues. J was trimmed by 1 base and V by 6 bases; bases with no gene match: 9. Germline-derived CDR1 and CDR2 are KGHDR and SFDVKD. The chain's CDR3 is CATSSGGGGLQETQYF. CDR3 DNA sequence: TGTGCCACCAGTAGTGGGGGCGGGGGGCTCCAAGAGACCCAGTACTTC.

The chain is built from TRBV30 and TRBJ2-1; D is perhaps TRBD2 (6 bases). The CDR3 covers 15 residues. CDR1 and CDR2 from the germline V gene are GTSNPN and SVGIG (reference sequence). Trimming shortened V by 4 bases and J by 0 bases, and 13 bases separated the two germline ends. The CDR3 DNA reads TGTGCCTGGAAAAGGGACTTTAGCTCCTACAATGAGCAGTTCTTC. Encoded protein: CAWKRDFSSYNEQFF. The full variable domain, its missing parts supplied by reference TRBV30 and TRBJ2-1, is SQTIHQWPATLVQPVGSPLSLECTVEGTSNPNLYWYRQAAGRGLQLLFYSVGIGQISSEVPQNLSASRPQDRQFILSSKKLLLSDSGFYLCAWKRDFSSYNEQFFGPGTRLTVL.

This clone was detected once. CDR3 protein: CASRSGTLSNQPQHF. The CDR3 DNA sequence: TGTGCCAGCAGGTCCGGGACTTTAAGCAATCAGCCCCAGCATTTT. The V call is TRBV6-5, the J call TRBJ1-5; tentative D call: TRBD1 (5 bases). Trimming removed 6 bases at V and 1 base at J, with 13 bases between. The length of the CDR3 is 15 residues. CDR1 and CDR2 from the germline V gene are MNHEY and SVGAGI.

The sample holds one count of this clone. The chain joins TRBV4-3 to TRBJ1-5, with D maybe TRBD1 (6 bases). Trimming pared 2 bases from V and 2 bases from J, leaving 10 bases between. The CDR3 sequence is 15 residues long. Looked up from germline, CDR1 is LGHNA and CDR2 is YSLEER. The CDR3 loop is CASSQTDSGNQPQHF. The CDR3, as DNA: TGCGCCAGCAGCCAAACGGACAGCGGCAATCAGCCCCAGCATTTT.

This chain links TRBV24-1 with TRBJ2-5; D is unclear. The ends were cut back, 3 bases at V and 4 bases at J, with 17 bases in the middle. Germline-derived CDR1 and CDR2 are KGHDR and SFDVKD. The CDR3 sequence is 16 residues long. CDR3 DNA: TGTGCCACCAGTGATGTAAAACAGATGAACGGAGAGACCCAGTACTTC. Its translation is CATSDVKQMNGETQYF.

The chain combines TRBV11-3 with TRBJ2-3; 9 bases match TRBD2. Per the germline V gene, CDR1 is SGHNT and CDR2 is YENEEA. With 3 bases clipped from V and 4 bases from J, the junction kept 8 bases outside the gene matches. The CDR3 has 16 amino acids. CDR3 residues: CASSFGLAGGSDTQYF. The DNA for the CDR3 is TGTGCCAGCAGCTTTGGTCTTGCGGGAGGGTCAGATACGCAGTATTTT.

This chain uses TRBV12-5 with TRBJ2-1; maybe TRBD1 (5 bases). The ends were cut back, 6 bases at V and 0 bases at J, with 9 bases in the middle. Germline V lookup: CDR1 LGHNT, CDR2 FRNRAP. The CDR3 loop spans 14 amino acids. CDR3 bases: TGTGCTAGTGGCCCAGGGTTCTCCTACAATGAGCAGTTCTTC. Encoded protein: CASGPGFSYNEQFF.

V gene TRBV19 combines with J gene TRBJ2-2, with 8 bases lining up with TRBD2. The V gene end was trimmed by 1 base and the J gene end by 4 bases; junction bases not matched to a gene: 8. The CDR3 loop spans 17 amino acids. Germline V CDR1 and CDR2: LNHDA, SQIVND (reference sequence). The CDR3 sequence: CASSIGPSGLLTGELFF. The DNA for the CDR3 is TGTGCCAGTAGTATAGGACCTAGCGGGTTACTCACCGGGGAGCTGTTTTTT.

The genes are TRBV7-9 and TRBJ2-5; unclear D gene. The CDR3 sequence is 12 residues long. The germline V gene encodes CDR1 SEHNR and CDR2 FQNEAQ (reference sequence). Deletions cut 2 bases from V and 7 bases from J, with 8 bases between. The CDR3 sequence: CASSLRRGTQYF. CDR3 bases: TGTGCCAGCAGCTTACGACGAGGGACCCAGTACTTC.